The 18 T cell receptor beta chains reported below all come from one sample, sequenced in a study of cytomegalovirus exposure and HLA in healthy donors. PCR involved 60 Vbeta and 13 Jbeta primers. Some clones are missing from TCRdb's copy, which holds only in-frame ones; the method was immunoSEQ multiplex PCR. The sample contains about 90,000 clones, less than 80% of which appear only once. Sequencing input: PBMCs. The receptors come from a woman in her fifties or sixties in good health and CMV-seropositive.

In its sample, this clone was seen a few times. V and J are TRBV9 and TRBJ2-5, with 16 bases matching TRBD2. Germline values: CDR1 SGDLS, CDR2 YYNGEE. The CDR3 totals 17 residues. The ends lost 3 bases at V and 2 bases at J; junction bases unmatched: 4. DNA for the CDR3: TGTGCCAGCAGCGAGGGACTAGCGGGGGGGGTACAAGAGACCCAGTACTTC. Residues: CASSEGLAGGVQETQYF.

Written as DNA, the CDR3 is TGTGCCAGCAGTCCAGGGAGGAGGACTGAAGCTTTCTTT. This sequence encodes CASSPGRRTEAFF. The chain is built from TRBV2 and TRBJ1-1, with D perhaps matching TRBD1 (5 bases). The germline V gene encodes CDR1 SNHLY and CDR2 FYNNEI. V was clipped by 5 bases and J by 5 bases, with 12 bases between them. There are 13 residues in the CDR3. The full variable domain, with the rest looked up from reference TRBV2 and TRBJ1-1, is EPEVTQTPSHQVTQMGQEVILRCVPISNHLYFYWYRQILGQKVEFLVSFYNNEISEKSEIFDDQFSVERPDGSNFTLKIRSTKLEDSAMYFCASSPGRRTEAFFGQGTRLTVV.

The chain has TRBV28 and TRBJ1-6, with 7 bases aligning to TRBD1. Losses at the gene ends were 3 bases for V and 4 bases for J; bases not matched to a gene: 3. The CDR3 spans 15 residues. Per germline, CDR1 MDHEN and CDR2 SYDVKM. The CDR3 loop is CASSFLGQYNSPLHF. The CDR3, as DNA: TGTGCCAGCAGTTTCCTGGGACAGTATAATTCACCCCTCCACTTT. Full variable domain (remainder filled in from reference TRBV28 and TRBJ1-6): DVKVTQSSRYLVKRTGEKVFLECVQDMDHENMFWYRQDPGLGLRLIYFSYDVKMKEKGDIPEGYSVSREKKERFSLILESASTNQTSMYLCASSFLGQYNSPLHFGNGTRLTVT.

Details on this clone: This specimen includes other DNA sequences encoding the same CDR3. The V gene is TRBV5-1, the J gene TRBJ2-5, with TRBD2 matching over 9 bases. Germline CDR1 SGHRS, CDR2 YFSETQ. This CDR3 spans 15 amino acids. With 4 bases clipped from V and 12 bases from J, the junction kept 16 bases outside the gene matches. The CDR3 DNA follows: TGCGCCAGCAGCAGTGGTGAGGTAGCGGGGGCCCAGGAGTACTTC. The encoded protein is CASSSGEVAGAQEYF. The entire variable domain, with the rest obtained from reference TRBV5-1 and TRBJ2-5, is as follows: KAGVTQTPRYLIKTRGQQVTLSCSPISGHRSVSWYQQTPGQGLQFLFEYFSETQRNKGNFPGRFSGRQFSNSRSEMNVSTLELGDSALYLCASSSGEVAGAQEYFGPGTRLLVL.

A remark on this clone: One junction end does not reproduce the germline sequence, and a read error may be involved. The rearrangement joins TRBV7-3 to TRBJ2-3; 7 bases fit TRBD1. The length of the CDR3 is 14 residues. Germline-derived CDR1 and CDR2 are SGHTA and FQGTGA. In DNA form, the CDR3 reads TGTGCCAGCAGTTCCACTACGGGACAGCCCCCCTTCTTCTTT. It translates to CASSSTTGQPPFFF.

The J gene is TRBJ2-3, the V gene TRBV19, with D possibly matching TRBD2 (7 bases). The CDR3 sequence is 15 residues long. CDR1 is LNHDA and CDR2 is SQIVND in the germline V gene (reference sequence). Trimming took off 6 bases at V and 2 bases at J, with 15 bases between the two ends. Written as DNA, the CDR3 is TGTGCCAGTAGCAAGGGGGGGCAGGTCACAGATACGCAGTATTTT. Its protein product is CASSKGGQVTDTQYF.

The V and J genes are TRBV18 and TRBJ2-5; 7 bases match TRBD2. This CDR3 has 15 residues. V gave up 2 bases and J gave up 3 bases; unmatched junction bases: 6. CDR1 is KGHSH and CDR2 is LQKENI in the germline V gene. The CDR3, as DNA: TGTGCCAGCTCACCAAGGGAGGGCGGGAAAGAGACCCAGTACTTC. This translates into CASSPREGGKETQYF.

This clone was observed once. CDR3 residues: CASSPGAGGLNEQFF. CDR3 DNA: TGTGCCAGCAGCCCCGGAGCGGGGGGGCTGAATGAGCAGTTCTTC. The chain links TRBV5-8 to TRBJ2-1; 10 bases line up with TRBD2. Per the germline V gene, CDR1 is SGHTS and CDR2 is YDEGEE. Unmatched junction bases numbered 8, after V lost 4 bases and J lost 7 bases. This CDR3 is built from 15 residues.

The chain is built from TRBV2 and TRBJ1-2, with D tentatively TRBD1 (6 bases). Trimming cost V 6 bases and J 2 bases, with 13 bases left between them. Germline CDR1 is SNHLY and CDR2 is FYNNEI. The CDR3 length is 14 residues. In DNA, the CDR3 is TGTGCCAGCAGGGAACGGGGGGCCAACTATGGCTACACCTTC. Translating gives CASRERGANYGYTF.

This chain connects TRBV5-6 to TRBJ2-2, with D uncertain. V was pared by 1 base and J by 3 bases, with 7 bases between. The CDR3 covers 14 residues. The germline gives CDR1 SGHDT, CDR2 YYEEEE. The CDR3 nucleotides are TGTGCCAGCAGCTTGACGGGTCACACCGGGGAGCTGTTTTTT. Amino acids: CASSLTGHTGELFF.

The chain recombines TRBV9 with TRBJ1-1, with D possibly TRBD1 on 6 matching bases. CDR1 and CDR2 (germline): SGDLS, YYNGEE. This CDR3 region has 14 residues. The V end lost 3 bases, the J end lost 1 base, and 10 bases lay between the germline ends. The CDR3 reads CASSEQTGNTEAFF. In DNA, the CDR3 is TGTGCCAGCAGCGAACAGACAGGGAACACTGAAGCTTTCTTT.

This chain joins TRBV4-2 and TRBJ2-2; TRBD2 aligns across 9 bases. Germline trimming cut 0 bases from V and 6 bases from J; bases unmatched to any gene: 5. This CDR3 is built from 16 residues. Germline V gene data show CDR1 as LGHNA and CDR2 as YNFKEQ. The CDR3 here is CASSQEGGGGAGELFF. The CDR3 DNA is TGTGCCAGCAGCCAAGAGGGGGGCGGGGGGGCCGGGGAGCTGTTTTTT.

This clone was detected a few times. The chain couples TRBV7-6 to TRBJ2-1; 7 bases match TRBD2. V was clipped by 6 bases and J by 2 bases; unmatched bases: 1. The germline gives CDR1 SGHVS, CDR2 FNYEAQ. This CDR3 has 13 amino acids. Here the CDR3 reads CASSGGAYNEQFF. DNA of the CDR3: TGTGCCAGCAGTGGGGGGGCCTACAATGAGCAGTTCTTC.

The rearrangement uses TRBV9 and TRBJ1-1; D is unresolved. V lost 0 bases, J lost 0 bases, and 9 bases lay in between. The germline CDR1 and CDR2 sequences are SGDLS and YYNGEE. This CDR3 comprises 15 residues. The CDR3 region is CASSVAGRLNTEAFF. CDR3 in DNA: TGTGCCAGCAGCGTAGCAGGCCGGTTGAACACTGAAGCTTTCTTT.

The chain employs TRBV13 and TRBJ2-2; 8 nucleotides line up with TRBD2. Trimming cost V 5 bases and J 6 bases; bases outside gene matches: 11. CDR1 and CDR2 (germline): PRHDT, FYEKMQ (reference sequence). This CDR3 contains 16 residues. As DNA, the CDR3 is TGTGCCAGCAGCCCCCTAATAGCGGGGTCGGCCGGGGAGCTGTTTTTT. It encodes CASSPLIAGSAGELFF.

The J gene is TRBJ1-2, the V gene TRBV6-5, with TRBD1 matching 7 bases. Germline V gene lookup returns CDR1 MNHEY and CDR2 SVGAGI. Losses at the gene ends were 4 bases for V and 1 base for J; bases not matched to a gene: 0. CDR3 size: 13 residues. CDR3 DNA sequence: TGTGCCAGCAGTTGGGACAGTAACTATGGCTACACCTTC. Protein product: CASSWDSNYGYTF.

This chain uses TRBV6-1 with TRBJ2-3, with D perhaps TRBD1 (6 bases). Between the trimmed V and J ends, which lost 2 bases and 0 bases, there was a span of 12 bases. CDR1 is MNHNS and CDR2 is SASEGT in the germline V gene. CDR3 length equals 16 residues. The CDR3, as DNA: TGTGCCAGCAGTGAACAGGGACACATAAGCACAGATACGCAGTATTTT. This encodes CASSEQGHISTDTQYF.

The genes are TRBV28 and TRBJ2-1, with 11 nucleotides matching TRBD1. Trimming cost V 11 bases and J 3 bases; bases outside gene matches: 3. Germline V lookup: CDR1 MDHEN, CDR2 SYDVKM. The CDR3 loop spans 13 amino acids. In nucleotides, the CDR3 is TGTGCCGGGGGACAGGGGGACTACAATGAGCAGTTCTTC. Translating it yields CAGGQGDYNEQFF.